These 25 T cell receptor beta chains share one sample of origin, sequenced in a study of T cell changes during pregnancy in multiple sclerosis. Repertoires were generated with immunoSEQ multiplex PCR, while TCRdb's copy carries only in-frame clones and drops some. This sample has more than 55,000 clones; roughly 91% occur once, and the top ten carry 5.5% to 8%. Here the sequenced sample was peripheral blood, taken in the third trimester of pregnancy. The receptors here all came from a female donor in good health, enrolled as a control in a pregnancy study.

This chain uses TRBV19 with TRBJ2-3, with 7 bases matching TRBD2. CDR1 is LNHDA, CDR2 SQIVND, per germline (reference sequence). J gave up 6 bases and V 7 bases, and 7 bases lay outside the gene matches. The CDR3 runs 13 residues. CDR3 sequence reads: CASTSSGEDTQYF. In nucleotides, the CDR3 is TGTGCCAGTACCTCCAGCGGGGAGGATACGCAGTATTTT.

CDR3: CASSGDSTRQGGYTF. In DNA form, the CDR3 reads TGTGCCAGTAGTGGGGACTCGACCCGACAGGGGGGATACACCTTC. The V call is TRBV19, the J call TRBJ1-2; 9 nucleotides align to TRBD1. The germline V gene encodes CDR1 LNHDA and CDR2 SQIVND (reference sequence). The CDR3 runs to 15 residues. V trimming: 5 bases; J trimming: 11 bases; junction bases outside the gene matches: 15.

The rearrangement uses TRBV6-5 and TRBJ1-2; maybe TRBD1 (5 bases). Trimming stripped 2 bases from V and 8 bases from J, with 21 bases between. CDR3 length: 16 residues. Germline V gene sequence: CDR1 MNHEY, CDR2 SVGAGI. In DNA form, the CDR3 reads TGTGCCAGCAGTTACGTGGGACTTACCGCCCGGTGGGGCTACACCTTC. It specifies CASSYVGLTARWGYTF.

The V and J genes are TRBV19 and TRBJ1-2; D may be TRBD1 (6 bases). The CDR3 runs to 14 residues. Germline V gene lookup returns CDR1 LNHDA and CDR2 SQIVND (reference sequence). V lost 9 bases and J 4 bases, leaving 18 bases between the germline ends. The CDR3: CASLPSGQLYGYTF. The CDR3 nucleotides are TGTGCCAGCCTCCCTTCCGGACAGCTCTATGGCTACACCTTC.

The CDR3 sequence is CASSLYVAGGHSYEQYF. CDR3 nucleotide sequence: TGTGCCAGCAGCTTGTACGTAGCGGGGGGTCACTCCTACGAGCAGTACTTC. The rearrangement joins TRBV7-2 to TRBJ2-7; 10 positions agree with TRBD2. V shed 3 bases, J shed 0 bases, and the junction held 8 bases outside the gene matches. Germline V gene lookup returns CDR1 SGHTA and CDR2 FQGNSA. This CDR3 has 17 residues.

The V and J genes are TRBV6-1 and TRBJ2-7; 9 bases are shared with TRBD1. CDR3 length: 14 residues. J gave up 5 bases and V 6 bases, and 8 bases lay outside the gene matches. Germline CDR1 MNHNS, CDR2 SASEGT. The CDR3: CASSSGTGWHEQYF. DNA for the CDR3: TGTGCCAGCAGCTCCGGGACAGGGTGGCACGAGCAGTACTTC.

The V gene is TRBV9, the J gene TRBJ2-7; 10 nucleotides agree with TRBD2. The CDR3 runs to 16 residues. CDR1 is SGDLS and CDR2 is YYNGEE in the germline V gene. Trimming at V came to 0 bases and at J to 5 bases, leaving 8 bases not matched to a gene. This CDR3 reads CASSVEGAGGPNEQYF. DNA for the CDR3: TGTGCCAGCAGCGTAGAGGGAGCGGGAGGGCCCAACGAGCAGTACTTC. Based on the CDR3 plus reference TRBV9 and TRBJ2-7, the full variable domain is DSGVTQTPKHLITATGQRVTLRCSPRSGDLSVYWYQQSLDQGLQFLIQYYNGEERAKGNILERFSAQQFPDLHSELNLSSLELGDSALYFCASSVEGAGGPNEQYFGPGTRLTVT.

The chain links TRBV5-1 to TRBJ2-7; D unresolved. CDR3 length equals 16 residues. V gave up 0 bases and J gave up 4 bases, with 17 bases separating them. Germline-derived CDR1 and CDR2 are SGHRS and YFSETQ. The CDR3 DNA reads as TGCGCCAGCAGCTTGGCCCCCAGAGCTGACACGTACGAGCAGTACTTC. Amino acids: CASSLAPRADTYEQYF.

The V gene is TRBV11-3, the J gene TRBJ1-6, with TRBD1 matching 9 bases. CDR3 size: 14 residues. Germline CDR1 and CDR2: SGHNT and YENEEA. V trimming: 3 bases; J trimming: 9 bases; junction bases outside the gene matches: 3. Here the CDR3 reads CASSLTGGGSPLHF. In DNA, the CDR3 is TGTGCCAGCAGCTTGACAGGGGGTGGTTCACCCCTCCACTTT.

This clone occurred a few times. The chain couples TRBV6-5 to TRBJ1-1; D is unresolved. With 2 bases removed from V and 1 base from J, the gap between germline ends came to 14 bases. Per germline, CDR1 MNHEY and CDR2 SVGAGI. This CDR3 comprises 16 residues. CDR3 region: CASSYTGLSENTEAFF. CDR3 coding DNA: TGTGCCAGCAGTTACACGGGTCTAAGTGAGAACACTGAAGCTTTCTTT.

The chain is built from TRBV28 and TRBJ2-3; 7 bases map to TRBD1. V lost 5 bases to trimming and J lost 4 bases; unmatched junction nucleotides: 9. Germline V gene sequence: CDR1 MDHEN, CDR2 SYDVKM. CDR3 size: 15 residues. The CDR3 bases are TGTGCCAGCAGTCCCTACAGGGGTGGTGCAGATACGCAGTATTTT. It is translated as CASSPYRGGADTQYF. Supplemented by reference TRBV28 and TRBJ2-3, the full variable domain reads DVKVTQSSRYLVKRTGEKVFLECVQDMDHENMFWYRQDPGLGLRLIYFSYDVKMKEKGDIPEGYSVSREKKERFSLILESASTNQTSMYLCASSPYRGGADTQYFGPGTRLTVL.

The gene calls are TRBV6-1 and TRBJ2-7; D is unclear. The germline gives CDR1 MNHNS, CDR2 SASEGT. The germline V and J ends were trimmed by 6 bases and 2 bases, with 14 bases remaining between them. CDR3 length: 14 residues. The CDR3 coding sequence is TGTGCCAGCAGCACAGATCCCTCAGCCTACGAGCAGTACTTC. This codes for CASSTDPSAYEQYF.

CDR3 residues: CASSLSRGLGQPQHF. In DNA, the CDR3 is TGTGCCAGCAGTTTATCCAGGGGGCTCGGTCAGCCCCAGCATTTT. This chain joins TRBV27 and TRBJ1-5, with TRBD1 matching over 8 bases. The CDR3 length is 15 residues. V shed 0 bases, J shed 6 bases, and the junction held 4 bases outside the gene matches. CDR1 and CDR2 (germline): MNHEY, SMNVEV (reference sequence).

The chain combines TRBV5-8 with TRBJ1-4; D is unresolved. The V gene's germline CDR1 is SGHTS and CDR2 YDEGEE. V shed 0 bases and J shed 6 bases, with 3 bases lying between them. The CDR3 is 12 residues long. The CDR3 nucleotides read TGTGCCAGCAGCTTGGCAGATGAAAAACTGTTTTTT. Protein product: CASSLADEKLFF.

This chain links TRBV27 with TRBJ2-1, with 15 bases matching TRBD2. The CDR3 is made up of 17 amino acids. V trimming: 2 bases; J trimming: 4 bases; junction bases outside the gene matches: 3. Germline V gene data show CDR1 as MNHEY and CDR2 as SMNVEV (reference sequence). The DNA of the CDR3 is TGTGCCAGCAGTTTAGGCGGACTAGCGGGGGGGTACAATGAGCAGTTCTTC. It encodes CASSLGGLAGGYNEQFF.

The chain carries TRBV6-5 and TRBJ2-7, with 8 bases fitting TRBD2. J was trimmed by 3 bases and V by 6 bases; bases with no gene match: 10. Germline V gene lookup returns CDR1 MNHEY and CDR2 SVGAGI. The CDR3 extends over 15 amino acids. CDR3: CASSLGGLAVYEQYF. DNA for the CDR3: TGTGCCAGCAGCTTGGGTGGACTAGCTGTCTACGAGCAGTACTTC.

The chain is built from TRBV14 and TRBJ2-3, with D uncertain. Germline V gene sequence: CDR1 SGHDN, CDR2 FVKESK. CDR3 length: 13 residues. The V end was cut by 5 bases, the J end by 4 bases, with 10 bases between. CDR3 loop: CASSSRGSDTQYF. The CDR3 region has the DNA TGTGCCAGCAGCTCGAGAGGATCAGATACGCAGTATTTT.

V usage is TRBV7-2 and J usage is TRBJ1-1, with 9 bases fitting TRBD1. CDR1 and CDR2 (germline): SGHTA, FQGNSA. V trimming: 1 base; J trimming: 4 bases; junction bases outside the gene matches: 1. The CDR3 spans 14 residues. The CDR3 protein is CASSLDRGRTEAFF. CDR3 DNA: TGTGCCAGCAGCTTAGACAGGGGGCGCACTGAAGCTTTCTTT.

Turning to this clone: One junction end does not reproduce the germline sequence, and a read error may be involved. The rearrangement uses TRBV30 and TRBJ1-2; a possible D gene is TRBD1 (5 bases). The CDR3 contains 14 residues. Germline CDR1 reads GTSNPN; CDR2 reads SVGIG (reference sequence). The CDR3 DNA reads as TGTGCCTGGAGCAACACAGGAGGGGACTATGACTACACCTTC. Its protein product is CAWSNTGGDYDYTF.

The chain combines TRBV19 with TRBJ2-5; 12 nucleotides line up with TRBD2. Germline CDR1 reads LNHDA; CDR2 reads SQIVND (reference sequence). The CDR3 loop spans 16 amino acids. V gave up 5 bases and J gave up 1 base; unmatched junction bases: 5. Here the CDR3 reads CASSARLAGVQETQYF. The DNA for the CDR3 is TGTGCCAGTAGTGCCCGACTAGCGGGGGTCCAAGAGACCCAGTACTTC.

V is TRBV2 and J is TRBJ1-2, with unresolved D. Germline V gene sequence: CDR1 SNHLY, CDR2 FYNNEI. Trimming removed 3 bases from V and 7 bases from J, with 15 bases in between. CDR3 length: 14 amino acids. CDR3 nucleotide sequence: TGTGCCAGCAGTGAGGCCGTAGCTGGTTTTGGCTACACCTTC. It yields the protein CASSEAVAGFGYTF. The entire variable domain, with the rest obtained from reference TRBV2 and TRBJ1-2, is as follows: EPEVTQTPSHQVTQMGQEVILRCVPISNHLYFYWYRQILGQKVEFLVSFYNNEISEKSEIFDDQFSVERPDGSNFTLKIRSTKLEDSAMYFCASSEAVAGFGYTFGSGTRLTVV.

This clone has only one observation. The J gene is TRBJ1-6, the V gene TRBV6-6; D possibly corresponds to TRBD1 (5 bases). The CDR3 has 14 residues. Trimming cost V 5 bases and J 6 bases, with 11 bases left between them. CDR1 MNHNY and CDR2 SVGAGI come from the germline V gene (reference sequence). CDR3 in amino acids: CASSGGTANSPLHF. For the CDR3, the DNA is TGTGCCAGCAGTGGAGGGACCGCTAATTCACCCCTCCACTTT.

The chain recombines TRBV7-2 with TRBJ2-7; 8 bases match TRBD1. The CDR3 has 13 amino acids. The J segment lost 6 bases and the V segment lost 7 bases, leaving 8 bases of the junction unmatched. The germline V gene has CDR1 SGHTA and CDR2 FQGNSA. CDR3 in amino acids: CASNPGQVGEQYF. DNA of the CDR3: TGTGCCAGCAACCCGGGACAGGTCGGCGAGCAGTACTTC. Combining the CDR3 with reference TRBV7-2 and TRBJ2-7 gives the whole variable domain GAGVSQSPSNKVTEKGKDVELRCDPISGHTALYWYRQSLGQGLEFLIYFQGNSAPDKSGLPSDRFSAERTGGSVSTLTIQRTQQEDSAVYLCASNPGQVGEQYFGPGTRLTVT.

This clone has just one count. The V and J genes are TRBV5-1 and TRBJ2-3, with 7 bases lining up with TRBD1. With 2 bases clipped from V and 5 bases from J, the junction kept 8 bases outside the gene matches. Germline assignment: CDR1 SGHRS and CDR2 YFSETQ. This CDR3 has 15 amino acids. The CDR3 loop reads CASSFDRDLGDTQYF. In DNA, the CDR3 is TGCGCCAGCAGCTTCGACAGGGATCTTGGAGATACGCAGTATTTT.

J is TRBJ1-2 and V is TRBV5-1; tentatively, D is TRBD1 (6 bases). Deletions cut 4 bases from V and 5 bases from J, with 15 bases between. This CDR3 is built from 14 residues. In germline, CDR1 is SGHRS, CDR2 YFSETQ. In DNA form, the CDR3 reads TGCGCCAGCAGCCCGACAGGTAGCTGGTATGGCTACACCTTC. Amino acids: CASSPTGSWYGYTF.